The sequence of this TCR beta chain was determined in a study of cytotoxic CD8 clonotypes in ibrutinib-treated CLL. Findings and caveats of the study: T-cell clonality at baseline went above that of age-matched healthy donors and rose and fell with circulating CD8+ T-cell counts. Sampling times (in sustained-remission versus progressing patients) were not the same.

V lost 4 bases, J lost 3 bases, and 4 bases stayed unmatched. Germline CDR1 and CDR2: MDHEN and SYDVKM. There are 14 residues in the CDR3. TCRdb keeps only in-frame clones here, not all; method: immunoSEQ multiplex PCR. The sample yields some 40,000 clones, about 65% seen once. Comment on this clone: What it recognizes is unknown.

The source is a human donor with chronic lymphocytic leukemia. The chain has TRBV28 and TRBJ1-2, with 8 bases that match TRBD1. Sample: PBMCs, taken at disease progression, from a patient treated with ibrutinib. In DNA form, the CDR3 reads TGTGCCAGCAGTTCCCAGGGGGCCCACTATGGCTACACCTTC. Residues: CASSSQGAHYGYTF.